These 14 T cell receptor beta chains originate from one sample sequenced in a study of PD-1 blockade in classical Hodgkin lymphoma. TCRdb's copy holds only in-frame clones and misses some; the assay was immunoSEQ multiplex PCR. The table shows 50,000 to 65,000 clones, with 85% to 95% occurring only once. Described time point: cycle 4 day 1 (C4D1), after six to seven weeks of nivolumab. No patient escaped relapse after autologous stem cell transplantation, and brentuximab vedotin exposure varied. The sequencing here drew on peripheral blood mononuclear cells (PBMCs), taken before the fourth cycle of nivolumab. Receptors originate from a human donor with classical Hodgkin lymphoma.

The chain couples TRBV10-1 to TRBJ2-2; tentatively, D is TRBD1 or TRBD2 (5 bases each). The V gene's germline CDR1 is WNHNN and CDR2 SYGVQD (reference sequence). Between the trimmed V and J ends, which lost 6 bases and 5 bases, there was a span of 16 bases. This CDR3 region has 15 residues. The CDR3 sequence is CASSANWGTTGELFF. The DNA of the CDR3 is TGCGCCAGCAGCGCCAATTGGGGGACGACCGGGGAGCTGTTTTTT.

V gene TRBV28 combines with J gene TRBJ2-4, with D possibly being TRBD1 or TRBD2 (5 bases each). The CDR3 is 12 residues long. Trimming stripped 3 bases from V and 13 bases from J, with 13 bases between. Germline CDR1 reads MDHEN; CDR2 reads SYDVKM. The DNA for the CDR3 is TGTGCCAGCAGTTTTACTGGCCGGGGCCAGTACTTC. The encoded protein is CASSFTGRGQYF.

The chain uses TRBV7-6 and TRBJ2-2; TRBD1 might be the D (6 bases). The germline V gene encodes CDR1 SGHVS and CDR2 FNYEAQ. The CDR3 contains 15 residues. Deletions cut 6 bases from V and 0 bases from J, with 11 bases between. CDR3 loop: CASRPTGPNTGELFF. In DNA, the CDR3 is TGTGCCAGCAGACCTACAGGGCCGAACACCGGGGAGCTGTTTTTT. Looking up the rest from reference TRBV7-6 and TRBJ2-2 gives the full variable domain: GAGVSQSPRYKVTKRGQDVALRCDPISGHVSLYWYRQALGQGPEFLTYFNYEAQQDKSGLPNDRFSAERPEGSISTLTIQRTEQRDSAMYRCASRPTGPNTGELFFGEGSRLTVL.

J is TRBJ2-7 and V is TRBV18; TRBD1 might be the D (6 bases). Germline CDR1 and CDR2: KGHSH and LQKENI. The CDR3 is made up of 14 amino acids. V gave up 2 bases and J gave up 3 bases, with 11 bases separating them. CDR3 DNA: TGTGCCAGCTCACCAGCCGGACAGCTCTACGAGCAGTACTTC. It specifies CASSPAGQLYEQYF.

J is TRBJ2-1 and V is TRBV7-9; 12 positions match TRBD2. In germline, CDR1 is SEHNR, CDR2 FQNEAQ (reference sequence). The V segment lost 5 bases and the J segment 0 bases; nucleotides outside the gene matches: 5. The CDR3 runs 17 residues. The CDR3 loop is CASSQRLAGDSYNEQFF. CDR3 nucleotide sequence: TGTGCCAGCAGCCAGAGACTAGCGGGGGACTCCTACAATGAGCAGTTCTTC.

The rearrangement joins TRBV28 to TRBJ2-1; 12 bases match TRBD2. Trimming took 6 bases from V and 9 from J; bases not matched to a gene: 9. Germline V gene sequence: CDR1 MDHEN, CDR2 SYDVKM. This CDR3 has 15 residues. Here the CDR3 reads CASSPRLAGVGEQFF. As DNA, the CDR3 is TGTGCCAGCAGCCCTAGACTAGCGGGAGTGGGTGAGCAGTTCTTC.

The V and J genes are TRBV6-5 and TRBJ2-7, with a possible D match to TRBD1 (6 bases). This CDR3 region has 13 residues. CDR1 and CDR2 from the germline V gene are MNHEY and SVGAGI. V dropped 5 bases and J dropped 3 bases, with 11 bases sitting between them. For the CDR3, the DNA is TGTGCCAGCAGTCACGGGACAAGCTACGAGCAGTACTTC. It translates to CASSHGTSYEQYF.

This clone is a singleton in its sample. CDR3 amino acids: CASSLLARQPAHGYTF. The CDR3 DNA is TGTGCCAGCAGTTTATTAGCCCGGCAGCCGGCCCATGGCTACACCTTC. The chain couples TRBV28 to TRBJ1-2; no definite D call. Trimming removed 1 base at V and 6 bases at J, with 18 bases between. The V gene's germline CDR1 is MDHEN and CDR2 SYDVKM. This CDR3 spans 16 amino acids.

The rearrangement joins TRBV7-9 to TRBJ2-1; 7 bases fit TRBD2. This CDR3 is built from 13 residues. V was pared by 5 bases and J by 5 bases, with 3 bases of the junction left unmatched. From germline, CDR1 is SEHNR and CDR2 FQNEAQ (reference sequence). The CDR3 nucleotides are TGTGCCAGCAGCCCGGGACTAAACAATGAGCAGTTCTTC. It translates to CASSPGLNNEQFF.

The chain carries TRBV5-1 and TRBJ2-1; perhaps TRBD2 as D (5 bases). V lost 0 bases to trimming and J lost 0 bases, with 7 bases between them. In germline, CDR1 is SGHRS, CDR2 YFSETQ. CDR3 length: 15 residues. The chain's CDR3 is CASSLGSVSYNEQFF. DNA for the CDR3: TGCGCCAGCAGCTTGGGTAGCGTCTCCTACAATGAGCAGTTCTTC.

V is TRBV5-5 and J is TRBJ1-6, with 9 nucleotides matching TRBD1. The V gene's germline CDR1 is SGHKS and CDR2 YYEKEE (reference sequence). CDR3 size: 15 residues. The ends lost 3 bases at V and 10 bases at J; junction bases unmatched: 8. The CDR3 sequence is CASSWTGTGNSPLHF. The CDR3 DNA follows: TGTGCCAGCAGCTGGACCGGGACAGGGAACTCACCCCTCCACTTT.

The rearrangement links TRBV6-5 to TRBJ2-7; weak D call: TRBD2 (6 bases). The V end was cut by 4 bases, the J end by 6 bases, with 10 bases between. CDR1 and CDR2 from the germline V gene are MNHEY and SVGAGI. This CDR3 comprises 12 residues. The CDR3 DNA is TGTGCCAGCAGTTCCCTCGGGGGCGAGCAGTACTTC. Translation: CASSSLGGEQYF.

The chain couples TRBV5-1 to TRBJ2-7; 10 bases map to TRBD2. The CDR3 is made up of 16 amino acids. Germline V gene data show CDR1 as SGHRS and CDR2 as YFSETQ. V trimming: 4 bases; J trimming: 5 bases; junction bases outside the gene matches: 12. In nucleotides, the CDR3 is TGCGCCAGCAGCCCCCGTGGGGTAGCGGGGGGTAACGAGCAGTACTTC. Amino acid sequence: CASSPRGVAGGNEQYF.

The chain couples TRBV5-1 to TRBJ2-2; a weak D match, TRBD1 (5 bases). Trimming took 4 bases from V and 3 from J, leaving 7 bases between them. Germline CDR1 SGHRS, CDR2 YFSETQ. The length of the CDR3 is 13 residues. Written as DNA, the CDR3 is TGCGCCAGCAGCGGGGCAGACACCGGGGAGCTGTTTTTT. It codes for CASSGADTGELFF.